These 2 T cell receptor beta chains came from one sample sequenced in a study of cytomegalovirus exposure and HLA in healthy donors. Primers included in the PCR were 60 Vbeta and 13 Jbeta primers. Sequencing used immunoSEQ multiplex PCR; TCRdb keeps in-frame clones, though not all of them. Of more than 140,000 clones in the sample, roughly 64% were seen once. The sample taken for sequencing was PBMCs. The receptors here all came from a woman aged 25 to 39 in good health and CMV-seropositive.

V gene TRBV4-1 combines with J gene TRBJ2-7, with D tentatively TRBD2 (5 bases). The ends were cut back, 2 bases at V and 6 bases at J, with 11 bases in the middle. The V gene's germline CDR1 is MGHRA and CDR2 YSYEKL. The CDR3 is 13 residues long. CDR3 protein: CASSQFLAREQYF. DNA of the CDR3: TGCGCCAGCAGCCAATTCCTAGCACGCGAGCAGTACTTC.

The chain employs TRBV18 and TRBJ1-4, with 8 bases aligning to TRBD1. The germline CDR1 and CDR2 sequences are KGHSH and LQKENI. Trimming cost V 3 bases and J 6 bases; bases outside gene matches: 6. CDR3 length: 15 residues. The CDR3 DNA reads TGTGCCAGCTCACCTCGACAGGGGAGGGATGAAAAACTGTTTTTT. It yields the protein CASSPRQGRDEKLFF. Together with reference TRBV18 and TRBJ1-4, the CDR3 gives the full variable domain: NAGVMQNPRHLVRRRGQEARLRCSPMKGHSHVYWYRQLPEEGLKFMVYLQKENIIDESGMPKERFSAEFPKEGPSILRIQQVVRGDSAAYFCASSPRQGRDEKLFFGSGTQLSVL.